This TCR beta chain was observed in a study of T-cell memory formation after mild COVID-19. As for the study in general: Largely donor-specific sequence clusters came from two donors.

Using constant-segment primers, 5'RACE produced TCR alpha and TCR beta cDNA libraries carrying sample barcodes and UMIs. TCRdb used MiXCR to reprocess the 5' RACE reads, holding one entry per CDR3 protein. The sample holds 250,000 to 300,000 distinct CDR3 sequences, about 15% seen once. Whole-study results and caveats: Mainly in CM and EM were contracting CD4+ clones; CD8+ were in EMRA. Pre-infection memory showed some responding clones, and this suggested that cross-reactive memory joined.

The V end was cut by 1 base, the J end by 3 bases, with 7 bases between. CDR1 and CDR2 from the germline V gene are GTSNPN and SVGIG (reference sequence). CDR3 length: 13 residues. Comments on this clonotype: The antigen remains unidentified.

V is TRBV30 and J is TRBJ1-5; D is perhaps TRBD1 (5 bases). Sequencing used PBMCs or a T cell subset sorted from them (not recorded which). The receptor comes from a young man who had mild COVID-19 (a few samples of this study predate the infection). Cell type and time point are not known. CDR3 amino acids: CAWSGTFNQPQHF. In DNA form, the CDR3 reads TGTGCCTGGAGTGGGACATTCAATCAGCCCCAGCATTTT.